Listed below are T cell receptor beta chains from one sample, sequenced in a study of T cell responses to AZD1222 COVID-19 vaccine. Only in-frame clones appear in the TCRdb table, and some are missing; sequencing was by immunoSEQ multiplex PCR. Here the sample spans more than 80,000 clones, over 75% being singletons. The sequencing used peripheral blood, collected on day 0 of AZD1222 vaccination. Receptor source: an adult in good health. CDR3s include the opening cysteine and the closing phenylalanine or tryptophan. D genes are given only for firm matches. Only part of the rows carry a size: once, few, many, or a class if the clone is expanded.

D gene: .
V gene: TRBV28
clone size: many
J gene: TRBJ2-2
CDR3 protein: CASSLEVARRGELFF
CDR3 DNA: TGTGCCAGCAGTTTAGAGGTAGCTCGGCGCGGGGAGCTGTTTTTT

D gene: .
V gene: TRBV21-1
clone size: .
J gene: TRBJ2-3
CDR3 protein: CASSKIGACEGRCTDTQYF
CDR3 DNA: TGTGCCAGCAGCAAAATCGGAGCGTGCGAGGGCCGTTGCACAGATACGCAGTATTTT

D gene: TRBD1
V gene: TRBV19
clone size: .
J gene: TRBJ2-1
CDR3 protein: CASSIQGAYNEQFF
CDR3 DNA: TGTGCCAGTAGTATCCAGGGGGCCTACAATGAGCAGTTCTTC

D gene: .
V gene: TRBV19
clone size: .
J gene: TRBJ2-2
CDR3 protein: CASSMFAGGSGELFF
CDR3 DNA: TGTGCCAGTAGTATGTTCGCAGGGGGGTCCGGGGAGCTGTTTTTT

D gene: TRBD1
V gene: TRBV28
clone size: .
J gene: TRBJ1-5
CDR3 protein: CATTGGNQPQHF
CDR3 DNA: TGTGCCACCACAGGGGGCAATCAGCCCCAGCATTTT

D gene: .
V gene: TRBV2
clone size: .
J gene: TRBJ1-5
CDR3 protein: CASSGTANQPQHF
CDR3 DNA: TGTGCCAGCAGTGGGACGGCAAATCAGCCCCAGCATTTT

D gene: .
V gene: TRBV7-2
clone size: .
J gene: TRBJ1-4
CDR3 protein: CASSLLSWDEKLFF
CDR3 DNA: TGTGCCAGCAGCCTCCTGTCATGGGATGAAAAACTGTTTTTT

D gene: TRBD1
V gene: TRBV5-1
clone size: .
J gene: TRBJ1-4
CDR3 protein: CASRLGGTDNEKLFF
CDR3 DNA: TGCGCCAGCAGACTAGGCGGGACAGATAATGAAAAACTGTTTTTT

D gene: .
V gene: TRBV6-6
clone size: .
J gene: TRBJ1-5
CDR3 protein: CASRYDRSPNQPQHF
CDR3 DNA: TGTGCCAGCAGATATGACAGGTCCCCCAATCAGCCCCAGCATTTT

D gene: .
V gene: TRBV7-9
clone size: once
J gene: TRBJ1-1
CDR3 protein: CASSFEGLDTEAFF
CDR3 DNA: TGTGCCAGCAGCTTTGAGGGATTGGACACTGAAGCTTTCTTT

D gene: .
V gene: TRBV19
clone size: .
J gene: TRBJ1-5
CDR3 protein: CASSLDTDNSNQPQHF
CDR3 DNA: TGTGCCAGTAGTCTCGACACTGACAATAGCAATCAGCCCCAGCATTTT

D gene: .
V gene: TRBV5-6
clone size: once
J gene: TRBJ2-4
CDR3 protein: CASSLPGEGKNIQYF
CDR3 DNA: TGTGCCAGCAGCTTGCCGGGGGAAGGCAAAAACATTCAGTACTTC

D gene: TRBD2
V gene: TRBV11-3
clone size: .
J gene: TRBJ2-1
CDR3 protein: CASSRLAGANEQFF
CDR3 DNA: TGTGCCAGCAGCAGGCTAGCGGGAGCCAATGAGCAGTTCTTC

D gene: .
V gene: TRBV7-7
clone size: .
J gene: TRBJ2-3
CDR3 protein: CASSLGLASTDTQYF
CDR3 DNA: TGTGCTAGCAGCTTAGGGCTAGCGAGCACAGATACGCAGTATTTT

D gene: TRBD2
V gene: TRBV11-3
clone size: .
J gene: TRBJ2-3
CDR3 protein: CASSGREGQDTQYF
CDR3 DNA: TGTGCCAGCAGCGGGCGGGAGGGCCAAGATACGCAGTATTTT

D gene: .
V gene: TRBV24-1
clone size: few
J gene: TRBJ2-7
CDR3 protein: CATSDSGTSYEQYF
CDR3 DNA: TGTGCCACCAGTGATTCGGGGACTTCCTACGAGCAGTACTTC

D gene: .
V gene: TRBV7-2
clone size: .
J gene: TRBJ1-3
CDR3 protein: CASSLLQGLGTGNTIYF
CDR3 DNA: TGTGCCAGCAGCTTATTACAGGGTTTGGGGACTGGAAACACCATATATTTT

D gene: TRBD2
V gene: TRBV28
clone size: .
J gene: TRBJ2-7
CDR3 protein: CASLLGGGREQHEQYF
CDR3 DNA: TGTGCCAGCCTGCTTGGGGGGGGACGGGAGCAACACGAGCAGTACTTC

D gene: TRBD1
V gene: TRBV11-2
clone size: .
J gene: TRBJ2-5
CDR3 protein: CASSLNPGQQETQYF
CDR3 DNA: TGTGCCAGCAGCCTAAACCCGGGACAGCAAGAGACCCAGTACTTC

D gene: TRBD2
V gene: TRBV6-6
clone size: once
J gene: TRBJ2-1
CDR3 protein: CASSYLAGFDEQFF
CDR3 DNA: TGTGCCAGCAGTTATCTAGCGGGGTTCGATGAGCAGTTCTTC

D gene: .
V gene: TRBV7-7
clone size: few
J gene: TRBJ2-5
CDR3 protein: CASSLASVEGETQYF
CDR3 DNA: TGTGCCAGCAGCTTAGCTAGCGTCGAGGGGGAGACCCAGTACTTC

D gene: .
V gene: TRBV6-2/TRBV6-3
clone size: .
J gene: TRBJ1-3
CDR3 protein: CASSYSRVGAGNTIYF
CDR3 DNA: TGTGCCAGCAGTTACTCGAGAGTCGGCGCTGGAAACACCATATATTTT

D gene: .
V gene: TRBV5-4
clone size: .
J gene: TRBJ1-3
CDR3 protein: CASSLGPFGNTIYF
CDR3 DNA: TGTGCCAGCAGCTTGGGACCGTTTGGAAACACCATATATTTT

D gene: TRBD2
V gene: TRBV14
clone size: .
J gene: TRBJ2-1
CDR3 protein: CASSQSRTSGSYNEQFF
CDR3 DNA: TGTGCCAGCAGCCAATCTAGGACTAGCGGTTCCTACAATGAGCAGTTCTTC

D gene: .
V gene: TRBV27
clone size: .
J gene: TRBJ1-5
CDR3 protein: CASSLFGGAGQPQHF
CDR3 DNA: TGTGCCAGCAGTTTATTTGGGGGGGCAGGTCAGCCCCAGCATTTT

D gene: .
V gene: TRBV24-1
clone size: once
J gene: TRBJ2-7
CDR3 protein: CATSGGPGQYSYEQYF
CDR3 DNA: TGTGCCACCAGTGGCGGCCCGGGACAATACTCCTACGAGCAGTACTTC

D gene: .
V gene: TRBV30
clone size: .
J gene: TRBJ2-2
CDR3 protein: CAWSPLVRANTGELFF
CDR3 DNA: TGTGCCTGGAGTCCCCTGGTACGCGCGAACACCGGGGAGCTGTTTTTT

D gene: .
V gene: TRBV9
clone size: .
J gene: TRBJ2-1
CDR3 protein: CASAPRRDTSYNEQFF
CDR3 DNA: TGTGCCAGCGCCCCAAGACGCGACACCTCCTACAATGAGCAGTTCTTC

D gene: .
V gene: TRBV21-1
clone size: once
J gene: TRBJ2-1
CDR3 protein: CASSKGPPGPLNNEQFF
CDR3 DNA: TGTGCCAGCAGCAAAGGCCCCCCGGGCCCTCTTAATAATGAGCAGTTCTTC

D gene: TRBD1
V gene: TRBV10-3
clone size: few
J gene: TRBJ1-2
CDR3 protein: CAISESRDSRGCTF
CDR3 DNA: TGTGCCATCAGTGAGTCCCGGGACAGCCGGGGATGCACCTTC

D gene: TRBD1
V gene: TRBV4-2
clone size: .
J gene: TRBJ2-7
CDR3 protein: CASSQEHRGLDEQYF
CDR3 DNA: TGTGCCAGCAGCCAAGAGCACAGGGGGCTCGACGAGCAGTACTTC

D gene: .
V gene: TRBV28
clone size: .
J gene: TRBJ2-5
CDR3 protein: CASSFQDIQETQYF
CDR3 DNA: TGTGCCAGCAGTTTCCAGGACATCCAAGAGACCCAGTACTTC

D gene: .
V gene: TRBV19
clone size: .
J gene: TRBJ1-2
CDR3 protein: CASSIDRRVLGYTF
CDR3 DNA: TGTGCCAGTAGTATAGATCGGCGGGTTCTCGGCTACACCTTC

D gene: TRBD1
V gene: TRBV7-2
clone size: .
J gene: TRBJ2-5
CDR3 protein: CASSTGQGKTQYF
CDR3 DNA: TGTGCCAGCAGCACGGGACAGGGGAAGACCCAGTACTTC

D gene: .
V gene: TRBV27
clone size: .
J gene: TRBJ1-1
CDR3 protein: CASSIYPNTEAFF
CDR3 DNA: TGTGCCAGCAGTATATACCCGAACACTGAAGCTTTCTTT

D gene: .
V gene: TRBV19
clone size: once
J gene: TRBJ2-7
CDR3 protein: CASSIRSRDYEQYF
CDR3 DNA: TGTGCCAGTAGTATAAGGTCCCGGGATTACGAGCAGTACTTC

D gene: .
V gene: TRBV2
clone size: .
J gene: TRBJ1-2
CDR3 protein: CASNPSLRFTF
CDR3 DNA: TGTGCCAGCAACCCCAGCCTGAGGTTCACCTTC

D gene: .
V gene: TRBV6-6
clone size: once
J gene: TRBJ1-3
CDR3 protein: CASSLEGDLRGGNTIYF
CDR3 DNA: TGTGCCAGCAGTCTCGAGGGAGATTTAAGGGGGGGAAACACCATATATTTT

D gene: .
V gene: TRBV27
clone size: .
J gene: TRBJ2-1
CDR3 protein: CASSPSMSSYNEQFF
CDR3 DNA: TGTGCCAGCAGCCCTAGCATGAGCTCCTACAATGAGCAGTTCTTC

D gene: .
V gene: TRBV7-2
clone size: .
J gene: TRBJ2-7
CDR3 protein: CASSLFRQATYEQYF
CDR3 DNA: TGTGCCAGCAGCTTGTTTCGCCAGGCCACCTACGAGCAGTACTTC

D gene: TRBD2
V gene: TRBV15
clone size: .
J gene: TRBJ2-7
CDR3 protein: CATSWAGGEQYF
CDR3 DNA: TGTGCCACCAGCTGGGCGGGGGGCGAGCAGTACTTC

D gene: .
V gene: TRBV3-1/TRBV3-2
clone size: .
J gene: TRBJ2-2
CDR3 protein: CASSPQVMGQGSTGELFF
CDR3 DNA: TGTGCCAGCAGCCCTCAAGTTATGGGTCAGGGGTCGACCGGGGAGCTGTTTTTT

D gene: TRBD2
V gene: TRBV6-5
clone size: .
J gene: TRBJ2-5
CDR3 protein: CASSSLAGERKTQYF
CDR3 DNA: TGTGCCAGCAGTTCACTAGCGGGAGAAAGAAAGACCCAGTACTTC

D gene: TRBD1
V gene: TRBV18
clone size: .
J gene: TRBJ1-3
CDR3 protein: CASSPGQGLASGNTIYF
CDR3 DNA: TGTGCCAGCTCACCTGGACAGGGTTTGGCCTCTGGAAACACCATATATTTT

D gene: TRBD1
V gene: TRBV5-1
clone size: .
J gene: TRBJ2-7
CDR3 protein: CASSRRDSPYEQYF
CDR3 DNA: TGCGCCAGCAGCCGAAGGGACAGTCCCTACGAGCAGTACTTC

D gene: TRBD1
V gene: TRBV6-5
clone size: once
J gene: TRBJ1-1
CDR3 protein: CASTRRDSMNTEAFF
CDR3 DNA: TGTGCCAGCACAAGAAGGGACAGCATGAACACTGAAGCTTTCTTT

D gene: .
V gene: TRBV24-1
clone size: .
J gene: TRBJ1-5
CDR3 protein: CATSDHTDQPQHF
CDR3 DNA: TGTGCCACCAGTGATCATACTGATCAGCCCCAGCATTTT

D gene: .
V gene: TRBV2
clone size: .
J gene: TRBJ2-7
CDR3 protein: CASRTGGGQRYEQYF
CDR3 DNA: TGTGCCAGCAGGACGGGTGGGGGCCAAAGATACGAGCAGTACTTC

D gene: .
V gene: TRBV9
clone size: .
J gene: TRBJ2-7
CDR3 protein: CASSVALSSYEQYF
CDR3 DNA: TGTGCCAGCAGCGTAGCCCTGAGCTCCTACGAGCAGTACTTC

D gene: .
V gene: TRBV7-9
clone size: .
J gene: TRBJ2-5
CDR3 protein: CASSLTGIQETQYF
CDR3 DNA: TGTGCCAGCAGCTTAACAGGAATTCAAGAGACCCAGTACTTC

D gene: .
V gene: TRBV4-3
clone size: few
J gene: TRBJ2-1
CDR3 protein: CASSLTTGPQEQFF
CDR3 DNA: TGCGCCAGCAGCTTAACGACTGGCCCCCAGGAGCAGTTCTTC

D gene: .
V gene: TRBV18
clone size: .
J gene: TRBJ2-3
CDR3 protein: CASSPGADTQYF
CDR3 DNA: TGTGCCAGCTCACCAGGGGCAGATACGCAGTATTTT

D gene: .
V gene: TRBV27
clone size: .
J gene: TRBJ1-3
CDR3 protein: CASSGAGNTIYF
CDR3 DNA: TGTGCCAGCTCAGGGGCTGGAAACACCATATATTTT

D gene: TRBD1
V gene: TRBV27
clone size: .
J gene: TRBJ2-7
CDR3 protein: CASSSQGLLAYEQYF
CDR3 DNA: TGTGCCAGCAGTTCACAGGGGCTACTAGCCTACGAGCAGTACTTC

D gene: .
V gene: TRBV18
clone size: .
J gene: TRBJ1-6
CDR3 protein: CASSTGTSPLHF
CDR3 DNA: TGTGCCAGCTCAACAGGGACCTCACCCCTCCACTTT

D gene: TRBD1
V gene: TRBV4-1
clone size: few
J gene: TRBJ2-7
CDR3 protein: CASSLGQGYEQYF
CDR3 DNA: TGCGCCAGCAGCCTGGGACAGGGCTACGAGCAGTACTTC

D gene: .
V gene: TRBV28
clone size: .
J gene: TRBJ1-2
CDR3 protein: CASSLKIYGYTF
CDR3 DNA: TGTGCCAGCAGTTTGAAAATCTATGGCTACACCTTC

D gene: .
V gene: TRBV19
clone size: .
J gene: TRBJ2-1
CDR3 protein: CASSIRVAASYNEQFF
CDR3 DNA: TGTGCCAGTAGTATACGAGTAGCGGCTTCCTACAATGAGCAGTTCTTC

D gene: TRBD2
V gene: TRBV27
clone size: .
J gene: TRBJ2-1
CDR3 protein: CASSLAGSGGPGYNEQFF
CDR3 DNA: TGTGCCAGCAGTTTGGCCGGTAGCGGGGGCCCAGGCTACAATGAGCAGTTCTTC